Sequencing of this T cell receptor beta chain was carried out in a study of T-cell reconstitution after alpha-beta-depleted transplantation in children. Study-wide results and limits: Hyperexpanded clones declined; after one year, newly produced T cells mostly supplied diversity. About two months after transplant, alpha-beta T cells reportedly came from several hundred expanded graft clones. Surviving recipient T cells and thymic progenitors produced the high day-60 TCRbeta diversity seen in some patients.

Researchers prepared the TCRbeta library using unique molecular identifiers, the study reports. Via MiXCR, TCRdb re-called the PCR reads, giving one row per CDR3 protein. The repertoire holds over 200,000 distinct CDR3 sequences, with approximately 11% as singletons. CDR1 is SGHTA, CDR2 FQGTGA, per germline. V lost 5 bases and J 7 bases, leaving 22 bases between the germline ends. CDR3 length: 16 residues. This clonotype was counted at least ten times. Its antigen is currently unknown. The origin of this receptor is a child under two years old with acute myeloid leukemia, due to receive a stem cell transplant. Sequenced material: PBMCs, taken before TCRalphabeta/CD19-depleted stem cell transplant. The J gene is TRBJ2-3, the V gene TRBV7-3, with D perhaps matching TRBD2 (7 bases). The CDR3 DNA follows: TGTGCCAGCAGCCCCCTAGCGGAGGGGGATCAGAATACGCAGTATTTT. This gives the protein CASSPLAEGDQNTQYF.